This TCR beta chain is drawn from a study of T-cell reconstitution after alpha-beta-depleted transplantation in children. Whole-study findings and limits: Most T-cell counts and diversity one year after the transplant came from T cells that were newly produced. The origin of alpha-beta T cells about two months after transplant was reportedly several hundred expanded graft clones.

The authors prepared the TCRbeta library with unique molecular identifiers. TCRdb independently ran MiXCR on the PCR reads; one entry per CDR3 protein. Of some 220,000 distinct CDR3 sequences in the sample, approximately 10% were seen once. Germline V gene lookup returns CDR1 SGHKS and CDR2 YYEKEE (reference sequence). The length of the CDR3 is 14 residues. V was pared by 4 bases and J by 3 bases, with 4 bases of the junction left unmatched. There are many counts of this clonotype. What it binds is not known. A single base separates this from a much larger clone, so it may be a read error. The starting material was PBMCs, obtained before TCRalphabeta/CD19-depleted stem cell transplant. The clonotype originates from a child less than two years old with acute myeloid leukemia, due to receive a stem cell transplant. The rearrangement uses TRBV5-5 and TRBJ2-7, with TRBD1 matching over 10 bases. The CDR3 DNA reads as TGTGCCAGCAGCACCCGGACAGGGGGCTACGAGCAGTACTTC. Translating it yields CASSTRTGGYEQYF.